This TCR beta chain is drawn from a study of Graves' ophthalmopathy and Graves' hyperthyroidism. RNA transcripts provided the template for amplifying TCR beta CDR3 regions. After a first-round RT-PCR with HTBI primers, a second-round multiplex PCR was run. MiXCR was run by TCRdb on the multiplex PCR reads, yielding one entry per CDR3 protein. The sample holds some 520,000 distinct CDR3 sequences, approximately 15% seen once. Per germline, CDR1 LNHNV and CDR2 YYDKDF (reference sequence). Trimming took 5 bases from V and 4 from J, leaving 9 bases between them. This CDR3 comprises 13 residues. This clonotype has at least ten counts.

The source material was blood. This chain connects TRBV15 to TRBJ1-5, with D uncertain. The receptor comes from a woman in her thirties with Graves' ophthalmopathy. The CDR3 DNA reads TGTGCCACCAGCCAAGGGAGGAATCAGCCCCAGCATTTT. It encodes CATSQGRNQPQHF. Complete variable domain (other parts from reference TRBV15 and TRBJ1-5): DAMVIQNPRYQVTQFGKPVTLSCSQTLNHNVMYWYQQKSSQAPKLLFHYYDKDFNNEADTPDNFQSRRPNTSFCFLDIRSPGLGDTAMYLCATSQGRNQPQHFGDGTRLSIL.